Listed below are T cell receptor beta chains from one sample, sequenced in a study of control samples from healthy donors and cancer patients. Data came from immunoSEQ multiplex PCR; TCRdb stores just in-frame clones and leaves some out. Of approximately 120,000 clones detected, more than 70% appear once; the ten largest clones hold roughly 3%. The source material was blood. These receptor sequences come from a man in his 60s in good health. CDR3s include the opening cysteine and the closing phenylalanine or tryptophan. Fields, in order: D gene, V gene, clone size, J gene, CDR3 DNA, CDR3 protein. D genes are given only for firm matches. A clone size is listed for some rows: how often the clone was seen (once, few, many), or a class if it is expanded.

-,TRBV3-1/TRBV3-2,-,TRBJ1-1,TGTGCCAGCAGCCAACATTCTGAAGCTTTCTTT,CASSQHSEAFF
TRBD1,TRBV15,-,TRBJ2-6,TGTGCCACCAGCAGAGATTATCCGACCGGGACAGATATTTCTGGGGCCAACGTCCTGACTTTC,CATSRDYPTGTDISGANVLTF
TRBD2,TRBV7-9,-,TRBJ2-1,TGTGCCAGCAGCCCAAGCGGGGGGGCGGTCCTCGATGAGCAGTTCTTC,CASSPSGGAVLDEQFF
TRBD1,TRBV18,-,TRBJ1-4,TGTGCCAGCTCACCTAACCGGGACAGCAATGAAAAACTGTTTTTT,CASSPNRDSNEKLFF
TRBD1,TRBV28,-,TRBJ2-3,TGTGCCAGTACAGACAGGGTTGATACGCAGTATTTT,CASTDRVDTQYF
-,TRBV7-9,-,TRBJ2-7,TGTGCCAGCAGCTCGACGGCTTCTTACGAGCAGTACTTC,CASSSTASYEQYF
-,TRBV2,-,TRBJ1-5,TGTGCCAGCAGTGAAGTCGGCAGTCTCAATCAGCCCCAGCATTTT,CASSEVGSLNQPQHF
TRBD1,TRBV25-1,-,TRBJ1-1,TGTGCCAGCCGAGGGACAGGGGGCTGGAATGAAGCTTTCTTT,CASRGTGGWNEAFF
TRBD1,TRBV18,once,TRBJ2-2,TGTGCCAGCTCACCACTCGGGACAGTGAACACCGGGGAGCTGTTTTTT,CASSPLGTVNTGELFF
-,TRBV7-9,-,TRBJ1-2,TGTGCCAGCAGCTTGGGGGGCTATGGCTACACCTTC,CASSLGGYGYTF
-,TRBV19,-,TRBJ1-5,TGTGCCAGTAGTATGAATACAGGGTACACGCAGCCCCAGCATTTT,CASSMNTGYTQPQHF
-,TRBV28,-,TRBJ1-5,TGTGCCAGCAGCGAGGGGGGGAGGTCCAATCAGCCCCAGCATTTT,CASSEGGRSNQPQHF
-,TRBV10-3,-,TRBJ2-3,TGTGCCATCAGTCGCTCAAATCCAGATACGCAGTATTTT,CAISRSNPDTQYF
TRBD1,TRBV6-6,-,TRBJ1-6,TGTGCCAGCAAAAGACAGGGTAGTGATTCACCCCTCCACTTT,CASKRQGSDSPLHF
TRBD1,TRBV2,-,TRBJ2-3,TGTGCCAGCATGGTGGACAGGGGACTTGATACGCAGTATTTT,CASMVDRGLDTQYF
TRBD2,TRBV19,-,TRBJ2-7,TGTGCCAGTAGTCCTCGGGGGCTAGCGGGGGCGAGCTCCTACGAGCAGTACTTC,CASSPRGLAGASSYEQYF
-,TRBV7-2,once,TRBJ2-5,TGTGCCAGCAGCTTTGACATGAGCGGGCTGTCAGGGCAAGAGACCCAGTACTTC,CASSFDMSGLSGQETQYF
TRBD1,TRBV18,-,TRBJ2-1,TGTGCCAGCTCACCCATAGACAGGGTCAATGAGCAGTTCTTC,CASSPIDRVNEQFF